Listed below are T cell receptor beta chains from one sample, sequenced in a study of CD8 T cells in ankylosing spondylitis. TCRdb recomputed calls from the 5' RACE reads with MiXCR, one row per CDR3 protein. This table holds approximately 240,000 distinct CDR3 sequences, around 25% found once. The sequenced material came from blood, either unsorted or a sorted T cell fraction (not recorded which). The receptors here all came from a male donor with ankylosing spondylitis or in good health (not recorded which). CDR3s leave out the opening cysteine and the closing phenylalanine or tryptophan. The size field is filled for only some rows; it gives once, few, many or a size class.

ASSLVELRYNEQF 13 TRBV12-3/TRBV12-4 NA TRBJ2-1
ASSDRTGELF 10 TRBV6-5 NA TRBJ2-2
AISESVRGGGKETQY 15 TRBV10-3 many TRBJ2-5
SGGQGDEQY 9 TRBV29-1 many TRBJ2-7
ASSFANGGHHEQY 13 TRBV7-2 few TRBJ2-7
ASSAGGAGNSPLH 13 TRBV12-3/TRBV12-4 NA TRBJ1-6
ASSPLGTNGYT 11 TRBV18 many TRBJ1-2
SVYPGRGHYEQY 12 TRBV29-1 few TRBJ2-7
SARDSVSGGETQY 13 TRBV20-1 NA TRBJ2-5
SARVAGQNYEQY 12 TRBV20-1 few TRBJ2-7
SAMPGKNTEAS 11 TRBV20-1 NA TRBJ1-1
ASSSTGGLEF 10 TRBV5-1 many TRBJ2-1
SARNRAPRQETQY 13 TRBV20-1 NA TRBJ2-5
SARGGRTVYEQY 12 TRBV20-1 few TRBJ2-7
SARDRGTYEQY 11 TRBV20-1 NA TRBJ2-7
ASSPIPAIRPTGGYT 15 TRBV12-3/TRBV12-4 NA TRBJ1-2
ASSFGGRPYGYT 12 TRBV12-3/TRBV12-4 many TRBJ1-2
ASSLHGGGTDTQY 13 TRBV12-3/TRBV12-4 NA TRBJ2-3
ATSREWKTQY 10 TRBV15 NA TRBJ2-5
ASSPEGITEAF 11 TRBV12-3/TRBV12-4 few TRBJ1-1
SAGSGLGYGYT 11 TRBV20-1 many TRBJ1-2
SVSRGTGGAETQY 13 TRBV29-1 NA TRBJ2-5
ASSSGAKTQY 10 TRBV28 many TRBJ2-5
ASSLAGGPNEQF 12 TRBV12-3/TRBV12-4 many TRBJ2-1
SVESRQGGTEQF 12 TRBV29-1 many TRBJ2-1
ASSLVGVNTEAF 12 TRBV12-3/TRBV12-4 few TRBJ1-1
SVRGTGDNQPQH 12 TRBV29-1 many TRBJ1-5
SATVQDEQY 9 TRBV20-1 many TRBJ2-7
ASRKQGSGELF 11 TRBV12-3/TRBV12-4 NA TRBJ2-2